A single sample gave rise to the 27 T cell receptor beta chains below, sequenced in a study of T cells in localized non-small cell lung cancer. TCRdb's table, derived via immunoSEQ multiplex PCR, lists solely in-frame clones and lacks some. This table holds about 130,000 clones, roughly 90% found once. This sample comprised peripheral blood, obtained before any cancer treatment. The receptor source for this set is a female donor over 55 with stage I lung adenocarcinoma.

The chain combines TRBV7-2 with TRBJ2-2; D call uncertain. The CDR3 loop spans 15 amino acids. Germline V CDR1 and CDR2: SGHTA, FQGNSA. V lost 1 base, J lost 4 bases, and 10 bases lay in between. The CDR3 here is CASSLVVGGTGELFF. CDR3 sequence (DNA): TGTGCCAGCAGCTTAGTCGTTGGTGGCACCGGGGAGCTGTTTTTT.

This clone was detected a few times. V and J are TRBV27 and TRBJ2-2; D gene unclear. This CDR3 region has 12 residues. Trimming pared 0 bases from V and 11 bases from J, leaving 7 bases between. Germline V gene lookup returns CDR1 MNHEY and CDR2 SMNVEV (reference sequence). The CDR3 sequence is CASSLSVGELFF. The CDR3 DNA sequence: TGTGCCAGCAGTTTATCCGTCGGCGAGCTGTTTTTT.

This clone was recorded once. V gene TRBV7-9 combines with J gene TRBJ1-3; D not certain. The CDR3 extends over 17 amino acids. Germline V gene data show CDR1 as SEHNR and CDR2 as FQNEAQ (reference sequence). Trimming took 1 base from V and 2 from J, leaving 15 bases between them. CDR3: CASSLVPLPRTGNTIYF. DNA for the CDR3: TGTGCCAGCAGCTTAGTGCCCCTCCCGCGGACTGGAAACACCATATATTTT.

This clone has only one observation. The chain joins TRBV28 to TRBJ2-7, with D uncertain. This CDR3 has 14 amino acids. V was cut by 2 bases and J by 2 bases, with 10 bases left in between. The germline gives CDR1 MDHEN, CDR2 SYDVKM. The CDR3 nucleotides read TGTGCCAGCAGTTTAAGACTGGGGACCTACGAGCAGTACTTC. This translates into CASSLRLGTYEQYF.

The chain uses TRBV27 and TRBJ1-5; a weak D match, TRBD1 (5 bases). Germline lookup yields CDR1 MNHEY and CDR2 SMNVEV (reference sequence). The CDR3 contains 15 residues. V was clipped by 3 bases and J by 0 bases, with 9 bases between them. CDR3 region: CASSLSGNSNQPQHF. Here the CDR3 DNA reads TGTGCCAGCAGTTTGTCAGGGAATAGCAATCAGCCCCAGCATTTT.

This chain's CDR3 is CATSRTLGSGNTIYF. In DNA form, the CDR3 reads TGTGCCACCAGCAGAACCTTGGGTTCTGGAAACACCATATATTTT. The chain is built from TRBV15 and TRBJ1-3; D is unclear. Between the trimmed V and J ends, which lost 2 bases and 1 base, there was a span of 9 bases. The V gene's germline CDR1 is LNHNV and CDR2 YYDKDF (reference sequence). The CDR3 covers 15 residues.

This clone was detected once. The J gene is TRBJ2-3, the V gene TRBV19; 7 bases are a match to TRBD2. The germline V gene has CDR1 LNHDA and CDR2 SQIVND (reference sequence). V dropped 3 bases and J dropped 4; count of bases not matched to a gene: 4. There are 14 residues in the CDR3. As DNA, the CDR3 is TGTGCCAGTAGTATCGGCGGGAGCGCAGATACGCAGTATTTT. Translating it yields CASSIGGSADTQYF.

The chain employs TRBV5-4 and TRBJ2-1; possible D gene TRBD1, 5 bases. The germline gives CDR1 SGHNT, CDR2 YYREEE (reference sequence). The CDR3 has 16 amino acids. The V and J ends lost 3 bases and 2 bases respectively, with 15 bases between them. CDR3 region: CASSSGLTAAYNEQFF. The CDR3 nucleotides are TGTGCCAGCAGCTCCGGCCTGACAGCCGCCTACAATGAGCAGTTCTTC.

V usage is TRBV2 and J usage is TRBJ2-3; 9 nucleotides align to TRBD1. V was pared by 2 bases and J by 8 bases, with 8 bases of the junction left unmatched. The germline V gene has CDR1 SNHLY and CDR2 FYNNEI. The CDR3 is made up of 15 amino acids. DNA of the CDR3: TGTGCCAGCAGTGAAACGGGACAGGGAGGAGGTACGCAGTATTTT. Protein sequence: CASSETGQGGGTQYF.

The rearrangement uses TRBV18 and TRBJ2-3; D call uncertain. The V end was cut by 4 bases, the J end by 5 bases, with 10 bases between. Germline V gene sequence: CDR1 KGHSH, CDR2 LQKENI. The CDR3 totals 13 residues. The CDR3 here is CASSLLSGDTQYF. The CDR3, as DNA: TGTGCCAGCTCACTACTGAGTGGAGATACGCAGTATTTT.

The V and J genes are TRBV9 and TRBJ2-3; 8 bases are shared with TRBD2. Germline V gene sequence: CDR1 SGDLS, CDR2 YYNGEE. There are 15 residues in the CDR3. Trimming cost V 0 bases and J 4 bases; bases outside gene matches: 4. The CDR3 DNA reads TGTGCCAGCAGCGTAGTCGGGAGGGCCCCAGATACGCAGTATTTT. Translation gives CASSVVGRAPDTQYF.

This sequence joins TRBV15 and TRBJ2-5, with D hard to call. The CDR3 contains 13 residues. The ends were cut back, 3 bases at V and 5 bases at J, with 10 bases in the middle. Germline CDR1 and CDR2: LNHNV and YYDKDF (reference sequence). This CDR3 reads CATSRSTSETQYF. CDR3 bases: TGTGCCACCAGCAGGTCGACAAGTGAGACCCAGTACTTC.

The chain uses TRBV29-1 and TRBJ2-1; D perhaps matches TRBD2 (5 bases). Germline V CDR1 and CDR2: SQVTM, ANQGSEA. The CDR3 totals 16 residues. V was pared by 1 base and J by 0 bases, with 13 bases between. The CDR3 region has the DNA TGCAGCGTTGAAGCGGGAAGGTCCCTCTCCTACAATGAGCAGTTCTTC. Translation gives CSVEAGRSLSYNEQFF.

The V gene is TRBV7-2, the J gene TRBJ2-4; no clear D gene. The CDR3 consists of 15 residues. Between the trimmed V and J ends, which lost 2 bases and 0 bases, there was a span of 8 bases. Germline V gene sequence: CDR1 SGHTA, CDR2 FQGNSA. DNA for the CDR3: TGTGCCAGCAGCTTACTACATCTAGCCAAAAACATTCAGTACTTC. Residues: CASSLLHLAKNIQYF.

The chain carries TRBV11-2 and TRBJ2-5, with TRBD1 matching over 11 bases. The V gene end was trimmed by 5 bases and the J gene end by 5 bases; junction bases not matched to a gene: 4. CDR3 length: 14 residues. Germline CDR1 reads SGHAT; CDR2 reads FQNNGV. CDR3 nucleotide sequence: TGTGCCAGCAGCCTGGGACAGGGGGTGGAGACCCAGTACTTC. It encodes CASSLGQGVETQYF.

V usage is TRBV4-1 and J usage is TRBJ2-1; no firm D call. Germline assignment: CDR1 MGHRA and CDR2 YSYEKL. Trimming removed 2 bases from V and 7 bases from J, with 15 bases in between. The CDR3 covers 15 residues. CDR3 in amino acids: CASSQLAGSPNEQFF. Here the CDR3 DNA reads TGCGCCAGCAGCCAACTCGCCGGGTCGCCAAATGAGCAGTTCTTC.

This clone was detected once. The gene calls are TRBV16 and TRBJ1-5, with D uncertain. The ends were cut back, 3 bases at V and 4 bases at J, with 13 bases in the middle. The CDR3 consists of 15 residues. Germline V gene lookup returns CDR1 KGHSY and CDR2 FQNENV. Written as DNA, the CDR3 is TGTGCCAGCAGCCAGTATAGGGAGGAGAATCAGCCCCAGCATTTT. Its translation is CASSQYREENQPQHF.

As DNA, the CDR3 is TGTGCCAGCAGCTTGGTGCGGGAAAGAGACACAGATACGCAGTATTTT. Translating gives CASSLVRERDTDTQYF. The chain links TRBV5-6 to TRBJ2-3; the D gene is possibly TRBD2 (6 bases). This CDR3 is built from 16 residues. Germline CDR1 reads SGHDT; CDR2 reads YYEEEE. V lost 0 bases to trimming and J lost 2 bases, with 13 bases between them.

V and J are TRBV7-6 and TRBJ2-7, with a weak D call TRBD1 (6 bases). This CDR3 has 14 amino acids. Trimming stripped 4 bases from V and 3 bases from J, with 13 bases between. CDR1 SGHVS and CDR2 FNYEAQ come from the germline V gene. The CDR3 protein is CASSSQKDSYEQYF. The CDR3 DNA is TGTGCCAGCAGCTCCCAGAAGGACAGCTACGAGCAGTACTTC.

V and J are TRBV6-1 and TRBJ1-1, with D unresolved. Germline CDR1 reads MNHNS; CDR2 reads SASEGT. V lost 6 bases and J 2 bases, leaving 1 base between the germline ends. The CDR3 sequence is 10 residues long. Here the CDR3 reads CASRNTEAFF. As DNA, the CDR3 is TGTGCCAGCAGAAACACTGAAGCTTTCTTT.

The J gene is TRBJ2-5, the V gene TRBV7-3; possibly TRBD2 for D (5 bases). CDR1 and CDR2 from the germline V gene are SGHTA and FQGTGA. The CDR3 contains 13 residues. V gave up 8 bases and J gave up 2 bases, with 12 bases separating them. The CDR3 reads CASGPGSQETQYF. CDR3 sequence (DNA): TGTGCCAGCGGGCCGGGGTCACAAGAGACCCAGTACTTC.

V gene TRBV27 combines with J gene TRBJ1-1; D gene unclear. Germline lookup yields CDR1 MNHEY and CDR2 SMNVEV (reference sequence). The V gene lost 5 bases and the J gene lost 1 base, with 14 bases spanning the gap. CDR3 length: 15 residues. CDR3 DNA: TGTGCCAGCAGTCTTCTCCCCGGGGAGAACACTGAAGCTTTCTTT. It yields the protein CASSLLPGENTEAFF.

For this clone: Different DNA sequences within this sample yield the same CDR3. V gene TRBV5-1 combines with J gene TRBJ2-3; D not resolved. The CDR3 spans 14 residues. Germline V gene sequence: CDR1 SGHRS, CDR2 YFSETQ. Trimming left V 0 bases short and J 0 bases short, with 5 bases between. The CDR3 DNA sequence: TGCGCCAGCAGCTTGGAGGGTAGCACAGATACGCAGTATTTT. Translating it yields CASSLEGSTDTQYF.

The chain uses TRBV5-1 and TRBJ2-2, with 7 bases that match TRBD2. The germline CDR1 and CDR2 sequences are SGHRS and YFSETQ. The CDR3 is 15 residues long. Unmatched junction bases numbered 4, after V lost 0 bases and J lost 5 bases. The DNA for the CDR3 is TGCGCCAGCAGCTTGGTATCTAGCGGTACCGGGGAGCTGTTTTTT. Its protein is CASSLVSSGTGELFF.

The CDR3 protein is CAISRTSADNEQYF. CDR3 bases: TGTGCCATCAGTCGGACTAGCGCTGACAACGAGCAGTACTTC. This chain links TRBV10-3 with TRBJ2-7; 9 bases align to TRBD2. The CDR3 has 14 residues. CDR1 is ENHRY, CDR2 SYGVKD, per germline. V lost 5 bases, J lost 5 bases, and 7 bases stayed unmatched.

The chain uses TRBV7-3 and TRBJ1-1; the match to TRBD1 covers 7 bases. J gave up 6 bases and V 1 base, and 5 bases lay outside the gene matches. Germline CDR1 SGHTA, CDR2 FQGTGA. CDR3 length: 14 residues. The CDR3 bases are TGTGCCAGCAGCTTAAGAGGCCAGGGGGCTGAAGCTTTCTTT. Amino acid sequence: CASSLRGQGAEAFF. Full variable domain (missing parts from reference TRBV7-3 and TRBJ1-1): GAGVSQTPSNKVTEKGKYVELRCDPISGHTALYWYRQSLGQGPEFLIYFQGTGAADDSGLPNDRFFAVRPEGSVSTLKIQRTERGDSAVYLCASSLRGQGAEAFFGQGTRLTVV.

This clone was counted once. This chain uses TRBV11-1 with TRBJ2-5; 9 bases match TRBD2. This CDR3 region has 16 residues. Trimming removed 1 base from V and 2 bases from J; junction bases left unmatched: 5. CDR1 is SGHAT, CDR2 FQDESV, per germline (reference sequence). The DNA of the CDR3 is TGTGCCAGCAGCTTAGAGGGTGGACTAGCGCAAGAGACCCAGTACTTC. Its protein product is CASSLEGGLAQETQYF.